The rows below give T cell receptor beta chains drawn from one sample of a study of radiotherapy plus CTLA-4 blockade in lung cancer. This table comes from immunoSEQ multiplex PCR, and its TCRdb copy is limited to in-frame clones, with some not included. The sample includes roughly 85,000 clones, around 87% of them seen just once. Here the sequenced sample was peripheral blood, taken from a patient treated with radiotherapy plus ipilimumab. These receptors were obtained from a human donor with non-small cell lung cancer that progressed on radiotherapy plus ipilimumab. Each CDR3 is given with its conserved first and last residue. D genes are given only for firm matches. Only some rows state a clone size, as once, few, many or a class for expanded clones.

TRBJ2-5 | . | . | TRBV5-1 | CASSLSLTGPKETQYF | TGCGCCAGCAGCTTGTCCCTGACAGGTCCGAAAGAGACCCAGTACTTC
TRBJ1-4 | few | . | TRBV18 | CASSPREKLFF | TGTGCCAGCTCACCACGGGAAAAACTGTTTTTT
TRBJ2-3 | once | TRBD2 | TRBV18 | CASALAYTDTDTQYF | TGTGCCAGCGCACTAGCGTACACTGACACAGATACGCAGTATTTT
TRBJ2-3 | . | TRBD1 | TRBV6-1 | CASRQQGRGTDTQYF | TGTGCCAGCAGACAACAGGGGCGCGGCACAGATACGCAGTATTTT
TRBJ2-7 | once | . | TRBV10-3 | CAISEFVASSYEQYF | TGTGCCATCAGTGAGTTCGTCGCCAGCTCCTACGAGCAGTACTTC
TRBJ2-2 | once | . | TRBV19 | CASSTDRQTTGELFF | TGTGCCAGTAGTACCGACAGGCAAACCACCGGGGAGCTGTTTTTT
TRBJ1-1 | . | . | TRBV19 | CASTPMGGRTEAFF | TGTGCCAGTACTCCAATGGGGGGGCGAACTGAAGCTTTCTTT
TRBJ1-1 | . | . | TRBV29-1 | CSVEGGFTEAFF | TGCAGCGTTGAAGGAGGGTTCACTGAAGCTTTCTTT
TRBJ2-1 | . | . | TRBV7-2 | CASSPGNYNEQFF | TGTGCCAGCAGCCCGGGAAATTACAATGAGCAGTTCTTC
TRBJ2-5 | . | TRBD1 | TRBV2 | CASSYRDRGLWQTQYF | TGTGCCAGCAGTTACCGGGACAGGGGACTCTGGCAGACCCAGTACTTC
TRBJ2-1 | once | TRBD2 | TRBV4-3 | CASSQSRTSGRDYNEQFF | TGCGCCAGCAGCCAATCCCGGACTAGCGGGAGGGACTACAATGAGCAGTTCTTC
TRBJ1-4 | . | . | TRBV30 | CAWSPREKLFF | TGTGCCTGGAGCCCTCGCGAAAAACTGTTTTTT